Each of the 19 T cell receptor beta chains below was sequenced from the same sample in a study of shared clonotypes between healthy human individuals. Some clones are missing from TCRdb's copy, which holds only in-frame ones; the method was immunoSEQ multiplex PCR. The table shows roughly 500,000 clones, with roughly 80% occurring only once. The sequenced sample consisted of PBMCs. These receptor sequences come from a woman between 40 and 55 years old in good health. Some clones in this sample may be carry-over from other donors' samples.

The chain carries TRBV5-1 and TRBJ2-1; tentative D call: TRBD1 (5 bases). The CDR3 spans 15 residues. V was clipped by 3 bases and J by 2 bases, with 12 bases between them. CDR1 and CDR2 (germline): SGHRS, YFSETQ. Here the CDR3 reads CASSWNFRAYNEQFF. The CDR3 coding sequence is TGCGCCAGCAGCTGGAACTTCAGGGCCTACAATGAGCAGTTCTTC.

Note on this clone: This likely stems from a read error, as it lies one base from a far larger clone. The V gene is TRBV4-1, the J gene TRBJ2-7, with 9 positions matching TRBD1. The CDR3 runs to 15 residues. J was trimmed by 5 bases and V by 4 bases; bases with no gene match: 9. Germline V CDR1 and CDR2: MGHRA, YSYEKL. The DNA for the CDR3 is TGCGCCAGCAGCCTGGGACAGGGCCTAGTCCACGAGCAGTACTTC. Protein sequence: CASSLGQGLVHEQYF.

This clone showed up just once. The chain links TRBV29-1 to TRBJ2-7; no clear D gene. With 4 bases removed from V and 7 bases from J, the gap between germline ends came to 11 bases. The CDR3 length is 11 residues. Germline-derived CDR1 and CDR2 are SQVTM and ANQGSEA. The CDR3 spells CSVGVAQEQYF. The CDR3 DNA reads TGCAGCGTTGGGGTCGCGCAGGAGCAGTACTTC.

J is TRBJ1-5 and V is TRBV4-1, with 9 bases fitting TRBD1. Germline V CDR1 and CDR2: MGHRA, YSYEKL. V lost 6 bases to trimming and J lost 6 bases; unmatched junction nucleotides: 15. The CDR3 length is 17 residues. In nucleotides, the CDR3 is TGCGCCAGCAGACATCGCCGGGACAGGGATGTGATTCAGCCCCAGCATTTT. Protein: CASRHRRDRDVIQPQHF.

The V and J genes are TRBV9 and TRBJ2-7; D possibly corresponds to TRBD2 (6 bases). The CDR3 loop spans 15 amino acids. CDR1 SGDLS and CDR2 YYNGEE come from the germline V gene. V was clipped by 0 bases and J by 1 base, with 11 bases between them. DNA for the CDR3: TGTGCCAGCAGCGTAGGACGGGAGCGATCCTACGAGCAGTACTTC. Encoded protein: CASSVGRERSYEQYF.

The V call is TRBV27, the J call TRBJ1-5; 9 positions match TRBD1. The CDR3 length is 15 residues. The V gene's germline CDR1 is MNHEY and CDR2 SMNVEV (reference sequence). Unmatched junction bases numbered 8, after V lost 5 bases and J lost 6 bases. Written as DNA, the CDR3 is TGTGCCAGCAGTCCTGCGGGACAGGGCTTTCAGCCCCAGCATTTT. As protein: CASSPAGQGFQPQHF.

The chain joins TRBV27 to TRBJ2-7, with 7 bases identical to TRBD1. From germline, CDR1 is MNHEY and CDR2 SMNVEV (reference sequence). CDR3 length: 14 residues. V dropped 6 bases and J dropped 5; count of bases not matched to a gene: 10. The CDR3 loop is CASRKQGFVHEQYF. The CDR3 region has the DNA TGTGCCAGCAGGAAACAGGGGTTTGTTCACGAGCAGTACTTC.

The chain joins TRBV7-3 to TRBJ2-7; 13 nucleotides match TRBD2. Germline lookup yields CDR1 SGHTA and CDR2 FQGTGA. The length of the CDR3 is 16 residues. Trimming cost V 5 bases and J 5 bases; bases outside gene matches: 9. CDR3 in DNA: TGTGCCAGCAGCGAGGGGACTAGCGGGAATCTCAACGAGCAGTACTTC. Its translation: CASSEGTSGNLNEQYF. Together with reference TRBV7-3 and TRBJ2-7, the CDR3 gives the full variable domain: GAGVSQTPSNKVTEKGKYVELRCDPISGHTALYWYRQSLGQGPEFLIYFQGTGAADDSGLPNDRFFAVRPEGSVSTLKIQRTERGDSAVYLCASSEGTSGNLNEQYFGPGTRLTVT.

The chain combines TRBV29-1 with TRBJ1-2; 9 nucleotides agree with TRBD1. This CDR3 contains 12 residues. CDR1 and CDR2 from the germline V gene are SQVTM and ANQGSEA. The junction had 5 bases not matched to a gene; V was cut back by 5 bases and J by 7 bases. CDR3 amino acids: CSVRDRESGYTF. As DNA, the CDR3 is TGCAGCGTTCGGGACAGGGAAAGTGGCTACACCTTC.

As to this clone: A far bigger clonotype differs at one base, so this is likely a read error. This specimen includes other DNA sequences encoding the same CDR3. The J gene is TRBJ1-3, the V gene TRBV6-1; D remains ambiguous. The CDR3 is made up of 15 amino acids. CDR1 is MNHNS and CDR2 is SASEGT in the germline V gene. Written as DNA, the CDR3 is TGTGCCAGTAGTGAAGAGGAGGTCGGAGGAAACACCATATATTTT. It encodes CASSEEEVGGNTIYF.

The V and J genes are TRBV6-5 and TRBJ2-5; tentatively, D is TRBD1 (5 bases). In germline, CDR1 is MNHEY, CDR2 SVGAGI. Trimming removed 0 bases from V and 5 bases from J, with 13 bases in between. CDR3 size: 15 residues. CDR3 sequence reads: CASSYSGTGRETQYF. CDR3 DNA sequence: TGTGCCAGCAGTTACTCCGGAACAGGCCGGGAGACCCAGTACTTC.

This clone was counted once. The chain has TRBV5-6 and TRBJ1-2; D not resolved. Germline CDR1 SGHDT, CDR2 YYEEEE. This CDR3 is built from 16 residues. V was clipped by 1 base and J by 3 bases, with 16 bases between them. CDR3 nucleotides: TGTGCCAGCAGCTTGAGGTTGATGTGGGATGACTATGGCTACACCTTC. Encoded protein: CASSLRLMWDDYGYTF.

This clone is a singleton in its sample. Since a far larger clone is one base different, this is likely a read error. The V gene is TRBV7-3, the J gene TRBJ1-6, with 7 nucleotides matching TRBD1. CDR1 is SGHTA, CDR2 FQGTGA, per germline. The CDR3 covers 13 residues. The CDR3: CASSTGQNSPLYF. CDR3 bases: TGTGCCAGCAGCACGGGACAGAATTCACCCCTCTACTTT.

This clone was seen only a few times. This chain uses TRBV5-8 with TRBJ1-5; 9 bases align to TRBD1. The CDR3 has 14 amino acids. The germline V gene encodes CDR1 SGHTS and CDR2 YDEGEE. V was clipped by 4 bases and J by 6 bases; unmatched bases: 5. As DNA, the CDR3 is TGTGCCAGCAGCCCACAGGGGGCTCTTCAGCCCCAGCATTTT. This gives the protein CASSPQGALQPQHF.

This clone was detected only once. V is TRBV18 and J is TRBJ2-7; 7 bases map to TRBD2. This CDR3 is built from 15 residues. V dropped 2 bases and J dropped 3; count of bases not matched to a gene: 7. The germline gives CDR1 KGHSH, CDR2 LQKENI. Written as DNA, the CDR3 is TGTGCCAGCTCACCAACTGAAGCGGGGAACTACGAGCAGTACTTC. It is translated as CASSPTEAGNYEQYF.

The chain employs TRBV29-1 and TRBJ1-5; D is possibly TRBD1 (6 bases). The CDR3 has 14 amino acids. Between the trimmed V and J ends, which lost 4 bases and 5 bases, there was a span of 15 bases. CDR1 and CDR2 (germline): SQVTM, ANQGSEA. CDR3 protein: CSVVVTGPDQPQHF. The CDR3 region has the DNA TGCAGCGTTGTAGTAACAGGGCCCGATCAGCCCCAGCATTTT. The full variable domain, completed using reference TRBV29-1 and TRBJ1-5, is SAVISQKPSRDICQRGTSLTIQCQVDSQVTMMFWYRQQPGQSLTLIATANQGSEATYESGFVIDKFPISRPNLTFSTLTVSNMSPEDSSIYLCSVVVTGPDQPQHFGDGTRLSIL.

This clone has just a few counts. A read error is likely here: a far larger clone is one base away. The gene calls are TRBV6-4 and TRBJ1-2; 8 positions match TRBD1. The germline V gene has CDR1 MRHNA and CDR2 SNTAGT. The CDR3 contains 14 residues. The CDR3 spells CASGEDGQGYGYTF. Written as DNA, the CDR3 is TGTGCCAGCGGTGAGGATGGACAGGGCTATGGCTACACCTTC.

Note on this clone: A read error is the likely source, as a far larger clone sits one nucleotide away. The sample holds other DNA sequences that translate to the same CDR3. Here the CDR3 DNA reads TGCGCCAGGGGACAGACAGAAGAGACCCAGTACTTC. This codes for CARGQTEETQYF. The rearrangement links TRBV2 to TRBJ2-5; TRBD1 aligns across 7 bases. CDR1 SNHLY and CDR2 FYNNEI come from the germline V gene. CDR3 length: 12 amino acids.

The V gene is TRBV5-1, the J gene TRBJ2-7, with 8 bases lining up with TRBD1. The CDR3 sequence is 13 residues long. CDR1 is SGHRS, CDR2 YFSETQ, per germline. The junction had 3 bases not matched to a gene; V was cut back by 4 bases and J by 3 bases. The CDR3 loop reads CASSPTGDYEQYF. The DNA of the CDR3 is TGCGCCAGCAGCCCGACAGGGGACTACGAGCAGTACTTC.